The 21 T cell receptor beta chains in this list originate from one sample, sequenced in a study of cytomegalovirus exposure and HLA in healthy donors. With 60 Vbeta and 13 Jbeta primers, the PCR was carried out. Sequencing used immunoSEQ multiplex PCR; TCRdb keeps in-frame clones, though not all of them. The sample carries about 62,000 clones, roughly 73% recorded once. What was sequenced was PBMCs. These receptors were obtained from a man aged 35 to 55 in good health and CMV-seronegative.

CDR3 in amino acids: CASSPTGVTSYEQYF. For the CDR3, the DNA is TGTGCCAGCAGTCCTACAGGGGTGACCTCCTACGAGCAGTACTTC. This chain joins TRBV7-6 and TRBJ2-7; 7 nucleotides align to TRBD1. Germline values: CDR1 SGHVS, CDR2 FNYEAQ. The CDR3 loop spans 15 amino acids. V shed 6 bases and J 0 bases; nucleotides not matched to a gene: 8.

V usage is TRBV27 and J usage is TRBJ1-5; a weak D match, TRBD1 (6 bases). Germline V lookup: CDR1 MNHEY, CDR2 SMNVEV (reference sequence). The CDR3 loop spans 14 amino acids. V lost 1 base and J 7 bases, leaving 11 bases between the germline ends. The CDR3 here is CASSLWGQGQPQHF. The CDR3 nucleotides read TGTGCCAGCAGTTTATGGGGGCAGGGGCAGCCCCAGCATTTT.

The CDR3 bases are TGTGCCAGCAGTAGGACAGGGGGCGCGTGGGAAAAACTGTTTTTT. This translates into CASSRTGGAWEKLFF. The V call is TRBV2, the J call TRBJ1-4; the match to TRBD1 covers 11 bases. CDR1 SNHLY and CDR2 FYNNEI come from the germline V gene. The CDR3 totals 15 residues. V lost 5 bases, J lost 8 bases, and 7 bases stayed unmatched.

The chain couples TRBV11-2 to TRBJ1-1; the D is unclear. This CDR3 spans 14 amino acids. Trimming took 4 bases from V and 5 from J, leaving 14 bases between them. Germline values: CDR1 SGHAT, CDR2 FQNNGV. CDR3 bases: TGTGCCAGCAGCTCCAGAGGCAGAGGGACTGAAGCTTTCTTT. Amino acid sequence: CASSSRGRGTEAFF.

Note on this clone: At one of its ends the junction is not consistent with the germline gene, which may arise from a read error. The gene calls are TRBV6-5 and TRBJ2-7; tentative D call: TRBD2 (7 bases). The CDR3 contains 11 residues. Germline V gives CDR1 MNHEY, CDR2 SVGAGI. This chain's CDR3 is CATTGGYELYF. The CDR3 nucleotides are TGTGCCACCACGGGGGGCTACGAGCTGTACTTC.

The rearrangement uses TRBV7-2 and TRBJ2-1; TRBD2 matches 7 bases. Germline V gives CDR1 SGHTA, CDR2 FQGNSA. The CDR3 is 17 residues long. V shed 0 bases and J 2 bases; nucleotides not matched to a gene: 7. The CDR3: CASSLAAGGSPYNEQFF. The DNA of the CDR3 is TGTGCCAGCAGCTTAGCGGCGGGCGGGAGCCCCTACAATGAGCAGTTCTTC. Full variable domain (outside the CDR3, taken from reference TRBV7-2 and TRBJ2-1): GAGVSQSPSNKVTEKGKDVELRCDPISGHTALYWYRQSLGQGLEFLIYFQGNSAPDKSGLPSDRFSAERTGGSVSTLTIQRTQQEDSAVYLCASSLAAGGSPYNEQFFGPGTRLTVL.

The chain employs TRBV2 and TRBJ1-5; no clear D. Germline V gene sequence: CDR1 SNHLY, CDR2 FYNNEI. The CDR3 spans 14 residues. V lost 6 bases and J 1 base, leaving 10 bases between the germline ends. The CDR3 sequence is CASRAEISNQPQHF. CDR3 nucleotides: TGTGCCAGCAGGGCGGAAATCAGCAATCAGCCCCAGCATTTT.

This chain uses TRBV11-2 with TRBJ2-2, with D unresolved. Trimming cost V 4 bases and J 3 bases, with 18 bases left between them. Looked up from germline, CDR1 is SGHAT and CDR2 is FQNNGV. The CDR3 has 17 amino acids. The CDR3 is CASSSTFRFADTGELFF. The CDR3 coding sequence is TGTGCCAGCAGCTCTACCTTCCGGTTTGCCGACACCGGGGAGCTGTTTTTT.

The rearrangement joins TRBV7-8 to TRBJ2-1; a weak D match, TRBD2 (6 bases). With 1 base removed from V and 9 bases from J, the gap between germline ends came to 10 bases. This CDR3 has 13 amino acids. Germline assignment: CDR1 SGHVS and CDR2 FQNEAQ. The CDR3 region is CASSLGEEAEQFF. The CDR3 region has the DNA TGTGCCAGCAGCTTAGGGGAGGAAGCTGAGCAGTTCTTC. Together with reference TRBV7-8 and TRBJ2-1, the CDR3 gives the full variable domain: GAGVSQSPRYKVAKRGQDVALRCDPISGHVSLFWYQQALGQGPEFLTYFQNEAQLDKSGLPSDRFFAERPEGSVSTLKIQRTQQEDSAVYLCASSLGEEAEQFFGPGTRLTVL.

The chain links TRBV25-1 to TRBJ2-5; perhaps TRBD2 as D (6 bases). The germline V and J ends were trimmed by 1 base and 4 bases, with 13 bases remaining between them. Germline CDR1 and CDR2: MGHDK and SYGVNS. There are 15 residues in the CDR3. The CDR3 bases are TGTGCCAGCAGTGAATCCGCCGGGACTGCAGAGACCCAGTACTTC. Amino acid sequence: CASSESAGTAETQYF.

This clone was seen only once. This chain connects TRBV5-1 to TRBJ2-1, with TRBD2 matching over 10 bases. Looked up from germline, CDR1 is SGHRS and CDR2 is YFSETQ. Trimming removed 6 bases from V and 4 bases from J; junction bases left unmatched: 10. The length of the CDR3 is 16 residues. The DNA for the CDR3 is TGCGCCAGCACCCTAGGGGCTAGCGGGGGTTACAATGAGCAGTTCTTC. Protein: CASTLGASGGYNEQFF.

The J gene is TRBJ2-1, the V gene TRBV19; 7 bases align to TRBD2. V lost 4 bases, J lost 7 bases, and 7 bases stayed unmatched. Germline lookup yields CDR1 LNHDA and CDR2 SQIVND (reference sequence). The CDR3 sequence is 14 residues long. For the CDR3, the DNA is TGTGCCAGTAGTAATGGCGGGAGAAAGAATGAGCAGTTCTTC. Translating it yields CASSNGGRKNEQFF.

This clone occurred once. This chain links TRBV5-8 with TRBJ2-1; 10 nucleotides line up with TRBD2. The CDR3 consists of 14 residues. Unmatched junction bases numbered 6, after V lost 7 bases and J lost 5 bases. Per the germline V gene, CDR1 is SGHTS and CDR2 is YDEGEE. The CDR3 coding sequence is TGTGCCAGCTTAGCGGGAGGCCACAACAATGAGCAGTTCTTC. Residues: CASLAGGHNNEQFF.

This sequence joins TRBV6-5 and TRBJ2-3; weak D call: TRBD2 (6 bases). Germline loops: CDR1 MNHEY, CDR2 SVGAGI. This CDR3 is built from 14 residues. The ends were cut back, 6 bases at V and 3 bases at J, with 13 bases in the middle. CDR3 amino acids: CASSRLVRTDTQYF. CDR3 in DNA: TGTGCCAGCAGCCGACTAGTGCGGACAGATACGCAGTATTTT.

Regarding this clone: This same CDR3 is encoded by further DNA sequences in the sample. The V and J genes are TRBV7-2 and TRBJ1-5, with D perhaps matching TRBD1 (5 bases). The CDR3 contains 13 residues. Trimming removed 5 bases from V and 7 bases from J, with 12 bases in between. Germline V gives CDR1 SGHTA, CDR2 FQGNSA. CDR3 protein: CASSPRRGQPQHF. The CDR3 bases are TGTGCCAGCAGCCCCAGGAGGGGCCAGCCCCAGCATTTT.

The V and J genes are TRBV19 and TRBJ1-1; D is possibly TRBD1 (5 bases). Trimming stripped 6 bases from V and 0 bases from J, with 17 bases between. The CDR3 loop spans 16 amino acids. Germline V lookup: CDR1 LNHDA, CDR2 SQIVND (reference sequence). Written as DNA, the CDR3 is TGTGCCAGTAGGCTGACAGCCCCCAAGGTGAACACTGAAGCTTTCTTT. Encoded protein: CASRLTAPKVNTEAFF.

The CDR3 spells CASILLSGSPDTQYF. The DNA of the CDR3 is TGTGCCAGCATTCTTCTATCGGGATCTCCAGATACGCAGTATTTT. J is TRBJ2-3 and V is TRBV5-6; D perhaps matches TRBD2 (5 bases). The CDR3 runs to 15 residues. Trimming left V 6 bases short and J 4 bases short, with 18 bases between. Germline lookup yields CDR1 SGHDT and CDR2 YYEEEE.

The V gene is TRBV2, the J gene TRBJ2-3; the D gene is possibly TRBD2 (7 bases). Germline loops: CDR1 SNHLY, CDR2 FYNNEI. This CDR3 comprises 14 residues. V was pared by 7 bases and J by 14 bases, with 25 bases between. CDR3 in DNA: TGTGCCAGCATCCCTAGGGGGGGTCGAGGGTACCTGTATTTT. As protein: CASIPRGGRGYLYF.

The chain combines TRBV5-4 with TRBJ2-5; a possible D gene is TRBD1 (5 bases). The CDR3 loop spans 14 amino acids. V was cut by 4 bases and J by 5 bases, with 15 bases left in between. Germline V CDR1 and CDR2: SGHNT, YYREEE (reference sequence). This CDR3 reads CASSISTAWETQYF. DNA for the CDR3: TGTGCCAGCAGCATCTCGACAGCCTGGGAGACCCAGTACTTC. Looking up the rest from reference TRBV5-4 and TRBJ2-5 gives the full variable domain: ETGVTQSPTHLIKTRGQQVTLRCSSQSGHNTVSWYQQALGQGPQFIFQYYREEENGRGNFPPRFSGLQFPNYSSELNVNALELDDSALYLCASSISTAWETQYFGPGTRLLVL.

V and J are TRBV5-1 and TRBJ2-2; 12 positions match TRBD2. The CDR3 has 15 amino acids. Germline loops: CDR1 SGHRS, CDR2 YFSETQ. V shed 3 bases and J 4 bases; nucleotides not matched to a gene: 1. The CDR3 spells CASSWGLAGTGELFF. In DNA form, the CDR3 reads TGCGCCAGCAGCTGGGGACTAGCGGGCACCGGGGAGCTGTTTTTT.

The chain links TRBV6-5 to TRBJ2-7, with 7 positions matching TRBD2. The junction had 4 bases not matched to a gene; V was cut back by 0 bases and J by 2 bases. The germline V gene encodes CDR1 MNHEY and CDR2 SVGAGI. CDR3 length: 15 residues. The CDR3 nucleotides read TGTGCCAGCAGTTACTCGCGGGGGAACCCCTACGAGCAGTACTTC. Translated: CASSYSRGNPYEQYF.